The present entry profiles one T cell receptor (beta chain) with its context. Its antigen remains unknown. The entry originates in a study of cytomegalovirus exposure and HLA in healthy donors. Study-wide points: A later analysis found first-cohort TCR clusters tended to co-occur in the roughly 120 validation repertoires. The study put about 180 TCR beta chains on its list as cytomegalovirus-associated. It was reported that the classifier diagnosed cytomegalovirus status with high specificity and sensitivity in both the original and validation cohorts. Three CMV-associated chains proved CMV antigen-specific in vitro.

There are 12 residues in the CDR3. V was pared by 10 bases and J by 1 base, with 7 bases between. Per the germline V gene, CDR1 is MNHEY and CDR2 is SMNVEV (reference sequence). The assay was immunoSEQ multiplex PCR, and TCRdb's table has in-frame clones only and misses some. The table records some 76,000 clones, about 94% of them present only once. The TCR was taken from a woman between 18 and 29 years old in good health and CMV-seronegative. This sequence joins TRBV27 and TRBJ2-2; D gene uncertain. The sequencing input was PBMCs. CDR3 in DNA: TGTGCCACCAGACAGAACACCGGGGAGCTGTTTTTT. Translating it yields CATRQNTGELFF.